The 15 T cell receptor beta chains presented below share a single source sample, sequenced in a study of blood T cell repertoires in COVID-19. Only in-frame clones appear in the TCRdb table, and some are missing; sequencing was by immunoSEQ multiplex PCR. The table shows hundreds of thousands of clones, with around 91% occurring only once. Sequenced sample: PBMCs or T cells enriched from blood (not recorded which). The receptors come from a young man who had recovered from COVID-19.

This chain joins TRBV7-6 and TRBJ2-3; 12 nucleotides line up with TRBD2. The CDR3 has 16 residues. In germline, CDR1 is SGHVS, CDR2 FNYEAQ. V lost 5 bases and J lost 3; bases outside the gene matches: 6. DNA for the CDR3: TGTGCCAGCAGCCCCCGGACTAGCGGGGATACAGATACGCAGTATTTT. Translation gives CASSPRTSGDTDTQYF. The whole variable domain, filled in from reference TRBV7-6 and TRBJ2-3, reads GAGVSQSPRYKVTKRGQDVALRCDPISGHVSLYWYRQALGQGPEFLTYFNYEAQQDKSGLPNDRFSAERPEGSISTLTIQRTEQRDSAMYRCASSPRTSGDTDTQYFGPGTRLTVL.

V is TRBV6-2 or TRBV6-3 and J is TRBJ2-3; the D is unclear. Germline-derived CDR1 and CDR2 are MNHEY and SVGEGT. The germline V and J ends were trimmed by 6 bases and 3 bases, with 7 bases remaining between them. The CDR3 loop spans 12 amino acids. The CDR3 loop reads CASSDRTDTQYF. The DNA of the CDR3 is TGTGCCAGCAGCGATCGGACAGATACGCAGTATTTT.

The chain links TRBV5-1 to TRBJ2-1; 9 bases fit TRBD2. The length of the CDR3 is 15 residues. The V segment lost 2 bases and the J segment 5 bases; nucleotides outside the gene matches: 5. Germline V gene sequence: CDR1 SGHRS, CDR2 YFSETQ. The CDR3 region has the DNA TGCGCCAGCAGCTTAACCGCTAGCGGGAACAATGAGCAGTTCTTC. Encoded protein: CASSLTASGNNEQFF.

The chain recombines TRBV9 with TRBJ2-5; the D gene is possibly TRBD2 (6 bases). CDR1 is SGDLS and CDR2 is YYNGEE in the germline V gene. The CDR3 totals 15 residues. Trimming pared 4 bases from V and 7 bases from J, leaving 20 bases between. The CDR3 nucleotides are TGTGCCAGCAGCCGGGAGCAGTCATTGTCGGGGACCCAGTACTTC. Protein sequence: CASSREQSLSGTQYF.

This chain links TRBV5-8 with TRBJ2-3; D might be TRBD2 (5 bases). From germline, CDR1 is SGHTS and CDR2 YDEGEE. The V gene lost 3 bases and the J gene lost 6 bases, with 17 bases spanning the gap. The CDR3 runs 15 residues. DNA of the CDR3: TGTGCCAGCAGCTCTCCCGGGCAGAGGAGGGATACGCAGTATTTT. Its translation: CASSSPGQRRDTQYF.

The rearrangement joins TRBV19 to TRBJ1-5; no definite D call. CDR1 is LNHDA and CDR2 is SQIVND in the germline V gene (reference sequence). Trimming took off 5 bases at V and 7 bases at J, with 15 bases between the two ends. The CDR3 loop spans 14 amino acids. The CDR3 DNA sequence: TGTGCCAGTAGTCCCCGGGGTTATACACAGCCCCAGCATTTT. Translating it yields CASSPRGYTQPQHF.

This chain uses TRBV4-3 with TRBJ1-2; no firm D call. The V gene lost 1 base and the J gene lost 5 bases, with 8 bases spanning the gap. Germline V gene lookup returns CDR1 LGHNA and CDR2 YSLEER. The CDR3 spans 13 residues. The CDR3 reads CASSQGGEYGYTF. The CDR3 DNA follows: TGCGCCAGCAGCCAAGGGGGAGAGTATGGCTACACCTTC.

With regard to this clone: A junction boundary mismatches the germline segment, possibly from a read error. The chain recombines TRBV30 with TRBJ2-1; D gene ambiguous. The CDR3 has 12 residues. Germline V gene sequence: CDR1 GTSNPN, CDR2 SVGIG (reference sequence). In nucleotides, the CDR3 is TGTGCCTGGAGTGACTCCGACAACGAGCAGTTCTTC. Its translation: CAWSDSDNEQFF. The whole variable domain, filled in from reference TRBV30 and TRBJ2-1, reads SQTIHQWPATLVQPVGSPLSLECTVEGTSNPNLYWYRQAAGRGLQLLFYSVGIGQISSEVPQNLSASRPQDRQFILSSKKLLLSDSGFYLCAWSDSDNEQFFGPGTRLTVL.

This chain links TRBV10-3 with TRBJ2-7; a weak D match, TRBD1 (6 bases). Trimming shortened V by 8 bases and J by 2 bases, and 16 bases separated the two germline ends. The CDR3 runs to 14 residues. Germline V gene lookup returns CDR1 ENHRY and CDR2 SYGVKD. As DNA, the CDR3 is TGTGCCATCCCCCAGACAGGCCGAACCTACGAGCAGTACTTC. Translated, it gives CAIPQTGRTYEQYF.

The chain employs TRBV5-5 and TRBJ2-7; 7 bases fit TRBD1. Germline-derived CDR1 and CDR2 are SGHKS and YYEKEE (reference sequence). The CDR3 length is 14 residues. After removal of 0 bases from V and 3 bases from J, the junction contained 3 bases not matched to a gene. The CDR3 nucleotides read TGTGCCAGCAGCTTGGACAGGGGAAGCTACGAGCAGTACTTC. It yields the protein CASSLDRGSYEQYF. Supplemented by reference TRBV5-5 and TRBJ2-7, the full variable domain reads DAGVTQSPTHLIKTRGQQVTLRCSPISGHKSVSWYQQVLGQGPQFIFQYYEKEERGRGNFPDRFSARQFPNYSSELNVNALLLGDSALYLCASSLDRGSYEQYFGPGTRLTVT.

This chain uses TRBV7-6 with TRBJ2-1; D is ambiguous. Germline V gene lookup returns CDR1 SGHVS and CDR2 FNYEAQ. The V end was cut by 1 base, the J end by 0 bases, with 7 bases between. The CDR3 consists of 15 residues. The CDR3 nucleotides are TGTGCCAGCAGCTTAGGGTCCAGCTCCTACAATGAGCAGTTCTTC. This codes for CASSLGSSSYNEQFF.

Only a few counts were recorded for this clone. The CDR3 region is CASSFLAARRETRDEDYGYTF. CDR3 bases: TGTGCCAGCAGCTTCCTCGCCGCGCGTAGGGAAACTAGGGATGAGGACTATGGCTACACCTTC. The chain employs TRBV13 and TRBJ1-2, with unresolved D. With 3 bases removed from V and 3 bases from J, the gap between germline ends came to 32 bases. The CDR3 is made up of 21 amino acids. Germline loops: CDR1 PRHDT, CDR2 FYEKMQ (reference sequence).

The chain couples TRBV7-9 to TRBJ1-4; no firm D call. This CDR3 has 17 residues. With 6 bases removed from V and 2 bases from J, the gap between germline ends came to 19 bases. Germline CDR1 SEHNR, CDR2 FQNEAQ (reference sequence). CDR3: CASRPPPGKITNEKLFF. The CDR3 bases are TGTGCCAGCAGGCCCCCTCCGGGAAAGATCACTAATGAAAAACTGTTTTTT.

V usage is TRBV4-2 and J usage is TRBJ2-2, with 7 nucleotides matching TRBD2. The CDR3 is 15 amino acids. Germline trimming cut 3 bases from V and 6 bases from J; bases unmatched to any gene: 7. Germline lookup yields CDR1 LGHNA and CDR2 YNFKEQ. The CDR3 sequence: CASSQDAGVAGELFF. Here the CDR3 DNA reads TGTGCCAGCAGCCAGGACGCGGGAGTGGCCGGGGAGCTGTTTTTT.

CDR3 DNA sequence: TGTGCCAGCAGTCACTACCCTCCCTACGGGGATACGCAGTATTTT. Protein product: CASSHYPPYGDTQYF. The chain recombines TRBV28 with TRBJ2-3; no firm D call. This CDR3 contains 15 residues. V lost 5 bases, J lost 6 bases, and 18 bases lay in between. Germline CDR1 reads MDHEN; CDR2 reads SYDVKM. The full variable domain, in which reference TRBV28 and TRBJ2-3 provide the parts outside the CDR3, is DVKVTQSSRYLVKRTGEKVFLECVQDMDHENMFWYRQDPGLGLRLIYFSYDVKMKEKGDIPEGYSVSREKKERFSLILESASTNQTSMYLCASSHYPPYGDTQYFGPGTRLTVL.